This T cell receptor (beta chain) was found in a study of blood T cell repertoires in COVID-19. Turning to the study itself: In each case, the material was cDNA or gDNA derived from T cells, B-cell-depleted T cells, or PBMCs.

Losses at the gene ends were 6 bases for V and 5 bases for J; bases not matched to a gene: 3. The CDR3 runs 13 residues. Germline V gives CDR1 MDHEN, CDR2 SYDVKM. The repertoire was sequenced with immunoSEQ multiplex PCR; TCRdb's copy has only in-frame clones and lacks some. The sample lists 290,000 or so clones, over 75% occurring once. This TCR was recovered from a man aged 50 or older with active or convalescent COVID-19. The sequencing sample was made of peripheral blood. The J gene is TRBJ1-5, the V gene TRBV28; 8 nucleotides align to TRBD1. The CDR3 nucleotides read TGTGCCAGCAGAGAACAGGGGGATCAGCCCCAGCATTTT. This gives the protein CASREQGDQPQHF.